The text below deals with one T cell receptor (beta chain). The CDR3 sequence is 14 residues long. V lost 2 bases, J lost 2 bases, and 9 bases lay in between. From germline, CDR1 is SGHAT and CDR2 FQNNGV. The source of the sample is a study of T cells after posttransplantation cyclophosphamide. Profiling relied on immunoSEQ multiplex PCR, and the TCRdb table lists in-frame clones only, not all of them. The sample has about 38,000 clones, none seen only once. Sequencing used PBMCs. This TCR was sampled from a man aged 45 to 65 in good health, CMV-negative, and a related stem cell transplant donor. The chain has TRBV11-2 and TRBJ2-5; D might be TRBD1 (6 bases). The CDR3 DNA reads as TGTGCCAGCAGCTTAAGCAGGGGACAAGAGACCCAGTACTTC. It is translated as CASSLSRGQETQYF.